This is a list of T cell receptor beta chains from one sample in a study of Ad26.COV2.S vaccination and SARS-CoV-2 variants. Assay used: immunoSEQ multiplex PCR; TCRdb lists only in-frame clones, some missing. The table records under 150,000 clones, 75% to 90% of them present only once. Source: peripheral blood, taken after recovery from COVID-19. These receptors came from a human donor who had recovered from COVID-19. Both conserved end residues are part of each CDR3. The D gene is left open where the match is weak. Rows may omit the clone size; those that give it use once, few, many or a size class.

j_gene | v_gene | abundance | d_gene | CDR3nt | CDR3aa
TRBJ2-7 | TRBV27 | - | - | TGTGCCAGCAGTTTGGGGCAGGGCCACGAGCAGTACTTC | CASSLGQGHEQYF
TRBJ2-2 | TRBV7-9 | - | - | TGTGCCAGCAGCGTTGAGGACAGTATGAGGGTATACACCGGGGAGCTGTTTTTT | CASSVEDSMRVYTGELFF
TRBJ2-1 | TRBV19 | - | TRBD2 | TGTGCCAGTAGAACTAGCGGGGTCTCGAGCTCCTACAATGAGCAGTTCTTC | CASRTSGVSSSYNEQFF
TRBJ2-1 | TRBV19 | - | TRBD1 | TGTGCCAGTAGTATCAACACAGGGGAGCTGTTCTTC | CASSINTGELFF
TRBJ1-1 | TRBV20-1 | - | TRBD1 | TGCAGTGCTAGACAGGGGGCTGAAGCTTTCTTT | CSARQGAEAFF
TRBJ2-7 | TRBV10-3 | once | - | TGTGCCATCAGTGAATGGAGGGACTACGAGCAGTACTTC | CAISEWRDYEQYF
TRBJ1-6 | TRBV11-2 | - | - | TGTGCCAGCAGCTTAGGTCGGCGTAATTCACCCCTCCACTTT | CASSLGRRNSPLHF
TRBJ1-6 | TRBV4-3 | - | - | TGCGCCAGCAGCCTGACCGGGACAAGGAATTCACCCCTCCACTTT | CASSLTGTRNSPLHF
TRBJ2-2 | TRBV6-5 | - | - | TGTGCCATCGACGACCGACACACCGGGGAGCTGTTTTTT | CAIDDRHTGELFF
TRBJ1-1 | TRBV28 | - | - | TGTGCCAGCAGTTCCAGGCCAGCAGCTTTCTTT | CASSSRPAAFF
TRBJ2-1 | TRBV10-1 | - | - | TGCGCCAGCAGTGAGGGGTCCCTTGGGGATGAGCAGTTCTTC | CASSEGSLGDEQFF
TRBJ2-2 | TRBV6-6 | - | - | TGTGCCAGCAGTCTATTCTCCACCGGGGAGCTGTTTTTT | CASSLFSTGELFF
TRBJ2-6 | TRBV27 | - | - | TGTGCCAGCAGTTTGGGTAATGGGGCCAACGTCCTGACTTTC | CASSLGNGANVLTF
TRBJ1-2 | TRBV28 | - | - | TGTGCCAGCAGTTTTACGGACGTACCCTATGGCTACACCTTC | CASSFTDVPYGYTF
TRBJ2-3 | TRBV25-1 | - | TRBD2 | TGTGCCAGATCCGGGGGGGCAAGTGATACGCAGTATTTT | CARSGGASDTQYF